This TCR beta chain was identified in a study of blood T cell repertoires in COVID-19. Clones were read by immunoSEQ multiplex PCR, and TCRdb kept only the in-frame ones, dropping some. The table records over 250,000 clones, around 88% of them present only once. Germline CDR1 is MDHEN and CDR2 is SYDVKM. Trimming stripped 3 bases from V and 2 bases from J, with 7 bases between. The CDR3 length is 13 residues. J is TRBJ2-5 and V is TRBV28; D gene ambiguous. The receptor was derived from a man between 35 and 55 years old who had recovered from COVID-19. Material for sequencing was PBMCs or T cells enriched from blood (not recorded which). CDR3 sequence (DNA): TGTGCCAGCAGTTTTGCGGTTCAAGAGACCCAGTACTTC. Translated, it gives CASSFAVQETQYF.